Below are 2 T cell receptor beta chains sequenced from a single sample in a study of neurological immune-mediated disorders. TCRdb ran MiXCR on the 5' RACE reads and lists one entry per CDR3 protein. This table holds 35,000 to 55,000 distinct CDR3 sequences, roughly 6.3% found once. Sequenced sample: CD4+ T cells from blood. These TCRs come from a woman between 35 and 50 years old in good health.

This clonotype appeared many times. The chain carries TRBV5-1 and TRBJ2-2, with 7 positions matching TRBD2. The V segment lost 0 bases and the J segment 6 bases; nucleotides outside the gene matches: 5. Germline values: CDR1 SGHRS, CDR2 YFSETQ. The CDR3 has 15 residues. The chain's CDR3 is CASSLDLAAAGELFF. As DNA, the CDR3 is TGCGCCAGCAGCTTGGACCTAGCGGCCGCCGGGGAGCTGTTTTTT. The whole variable domain, filled in from reference TRBV5-1 and TRBJ2-2, reads KAGVTQTPRYLIKTRGQQVTLSCSPISGHRSVSWYQQTPGQGLQFLFEYFSETQRNKGNFPGRFSGRQFSNSRSEMNVSTLELGDSALYLCASSLDLAAAGELFFGEGSRLTVL.

This clonotype was recorded many times. This CDR3 is CASSLAPQGASNQPQHF. CDR3 DNA: TGCGCCAGCAGCTTGGCCCCACAGGGGGCGAGCAATCAGCCCCAGCATTTT. The V gene is TRBV5-1, the J gene TRBJ1-5, with 9 bases that match TRBD1. V gave up 0 bases and J gave up 1 base; unmatched junction bases: 5. Germline lookup yields CDR1 SGHRS and CDR2 YFSETQ. The CDR3 sequence is 17 residues long.